The clone carrying this T cell receptor beta chain was counted at least ten times. This sample was included in a study of T cells after yellow fever vaccination. Overall study context: In the case of low-cell-number fractions, SMART-Seq v4 Ultra Low Input was used for preparation. Notes on the study in general: Once the booster was given, most primary-vaccination clones reappeared, at roughly 96% for CD4 and roughly 85% for CD8. A minor fraction of clonotypes spanned both CD4 and CD8 compartments. Compared with primary, the secondary response was weaker and peaked at day 5, not 15.

TCRdb used MiXCR to reprocess the 5' RACE reads, holding one entry per CDR3 protein. The data show about 85,000 distinct CDR3 sequences, about an eighth seen once. This CDR3 is built from 13 residues. Trimming removed 3 bases at V and 4 bases at J, with 7 bases between. The gene calls are TRBV12-3 or TRBV12-4 and TRBJ1-5, with D possibly being TRBD1 (5 bases). The sequence came from a man aged 18 to 29 who received the YFV17D yellow fever vaccine. The sample in question was CD8+ T cells not binding an NS4B(214-222) dextramer, sorted from PBMCs, obtained approximately 20 days after the first yellow fever vaccination. The CDR3 loop reads CASSFEGNQPQHF. The CDR3 nucleotides read TGTGCCAGCAGTTTTGAGGGGAATCAGCCCCAGCATTTT.